A selection of T cell receptor beta chains follows, all from one sample in a study of shared clonotypes between healthy human individuals. The table came from immunoSEQ multiplex PCR; TCRdb's copy has only in-frame clones and leaves some out. The top ten clones hold less than 2% of a sample with over 2,000,000 clones, about 93% of them seen once. Sequenced input: naive CD8+ T cells from PBMCs. Source of these receptors: a man in his late teens or twenties in good health. Some clones in this sample may be carry-over from other donors' samples. The CDR3 runs from the conserved cysteine through the conserved F or W.

V	J	CDR3
TRBV29-1	TRBJ2-7	CSVSQGPYEQYF
TRBV30	TRBJ2-3	CAWSVTTGGLLTDTQYF
TRBV6-6	TRBJ2-1	CASSTSTSGSYREQFF
TRBV11-2	TRBJ1-1	CASSLGWVGANTEAFF
TRBV7-9	TRBJ2-2	CASSPGPSGVGELFF
TRBV11-2	TRBJ2-7	CASSLDEQYF
TRBV7-9	TRBJ2-1	CASSLVRTGGNEQFF
TRBV27	TRBJ2-3	CASSSRTGTTDTQYF
TRBV18	TRBJ1-5	CASWKGEDRQPQHF
TRBV6-5	TRBJ2-7	CASSYGRGTYEQYF
TRBV5-1	TRBJ2-1	CASSSGTGRYNEQFF
TRBV15	TRBJ1-1	CATSRAPTGGIMNTEAFF
TRBV29-1	TRBJ2-7	CSVERGGYEQYF
TRBV11-2	TRBJ2-7	CASSYATWEQYF
TRBV4-3	TRBJ1-5	CASSPRQGGNQPQHF
TRBV7-9	TRBJ2-7	CASSLAVNDEQYF
TRBV19	TRBJ2-1	CASSPGLYNEQFF
TRBV27	TRBJ2-1	CASSLRQGRWYNEQFF
TRBV27	TRBJ2-5	CASSPDTSPGETQYF
TRBV7-9	TRBJ2-2	CASSGQGLRAGELFF
TRBV28	TRBJ2-3	CASSLNYPSTDTQYF
TRBV5-6	TRBJ2-1	CASSLAQWGLNNEQFF
TRBV29-1	TRBJ2-2	CSVEGLGAGTGELFF
TRBV5-1	TRBJ2-7	CASSLGDIYEQYF
TRBV30	TRBJ2-3	CAWSHSGRVDTQYF
TRBV11-2	TRBJ2-1	CASSFGAGAIYNEQFF
TRBV7-8	TRBJ1-4	CASSLARQVTATNEKLFF
TRBV25-1	TRBJ2-2	CASSPRGSGRVTGELFF
TRBV25-1	TRBJ2-7	CASSPFGGSSYEQYF
TRBV7-9	TRBJ2-5	CASRGRGGGETQYF
TRBV28	TRBJ2-7	CASSLTPQTYEQYF
TRBV2	TRBJ2-1	CATTKTSGTGNEQFF
TRBV19	TRBJ1-1	CASRGVNTEAFF
TRBV6-5	TRBJ1-5	CASSYSGTQPQHF
TRBV7-9	TRBJ2-5	CASSSNNRYQETQYF
TRBV4-1	TRBJ2-1	CASSQDQTGGWKNEQFF
TRBV5-1	TRBJ2-1	CASSGGTLSSYNEQFF
TRBV9	TRBJ1-2	CASSSSIEWEDSNYGYTF
TRBV9	TRBJ2-7	CASSAGDGTYEQYF
TRBV6-5	TRBJ2-7	CASGLQGVGYEQYF
TRBV19	TRBJ1-4	CASTMTAKNEKLFF
TRBV27	TRBJ2-7	CASSNGGTYEQYF
TRBV25-1	TRBJ2-3	CASSESPYTQYF
TRBV7-9	TRBJ2-7	CASSLSPGQIRPYEQYF
TRBV7-9	TRBJ2-1	CASSLDSRSDEQFF
TRBV28	TRBJ2-1	CASSSLRAQGGENEQFF
TRBV11-2	TRBJ2-5	CASSSTGGRAYGETQYF
TRBV30	TRBJ1-4	CAWSEGQFTNEKLFF
TRBV11-2	TRBJ2-7	CASSSHTTYEQYF
TRBV29-1	TRBJ1-2	CSGGDRVERGYTF
TRBV11-2	TRBJ2-7	CASSSVRGTGEQYF
TRBV28	TRBJ1-1	CASSPDWNTEAFF
TRBV27	TRBJ1-2	CASRLGGSGYGYTF
TRBV7-3	TRBJ2-7	CASSQWVSSGSQLNF